This T cell receptor beta chain was identified during a study of glioma-infiltrating T cells after dendritic cell vaccination (dated by TCRdb to the mid-2010s). Background on the whole study: Of the 15 or so glioblastoma patients in the cohort, all drawn from Phase I and II dendritic cell vaccination trials, 9 were newly diagnosed and 6 had recurrent disease. Post-vaccination tumor samples were obtained from repeat resection after recurrence, yielding four or five pre/post tumor pairs. In glioblastoma patients vaccinated with dendritic cells, deep sequencing of TCR beta CDR3 regions served to measure tumor-infiltrating lymphocyte content and to compare repertoires between tumor and blood. TCR sequencing metrics, including TIL content and tumor-blood repertoire overlap, were correlated with survival after dendritic cell vaccination.

V ends up 7 bases short and J 1 base short, with an unmatched junction base count of 7. From the cysteine through the phenylalanine, the CDR3 covers 14 amino acids. The sequence is cut down to CDR3 DNA, 42 bases in frame from base 1. Per the germline V gene (reference sequence), GTSNPN is the CDR1 and SVGIG is the CDR2. What the time point label conveys for this sample: after dendritic cell vaccination, including at tumor progression/relapse. To make the vaccine, monocyte-derived dendritic cells were cultured for 6 to 8 days with IL-4 and GM-CSF and then pulsed overnight with autologous tumor lysate. To be selected, patients needed enough residual fresh-frozen tumor tissue and more than two years of available survival data. Between the early 2000s and the early 2010s, the patients were given dendritic cell vaccination pulsed with autologous tumor lysate. Molecular status otherwise varied across the glioblastoma patients, but none of them carried an isocitrate dehydrogenase mutation. Patients received three intradermal dendritic cell vaccine injections at biweekly intervals in the arm below the axilla. Tumor specimens were washed free of blood, necrotic areas were removed, and H&E staining confirmed over 20% tumor content before DNA isolation. The Qiagen DNeasy Blood extraction Kit was used to extract genomic DNA.

Using the immunoSEQ assay, TCRB CDR3 regions were amplified from 1.5 to 2 micrograms of genomic DNA, or from all available DNA when less than that was on hand. The multiplex PCR relied on 60 forward primers for TCR V beta segments and 13 reverse primers for J beta segments. To estimate the number of reads per starting template, synthetic control templates were added to each sample at limiting dilution. Reads of 87 bp were generated by sequencing on the Illumina HiSeq System. In the authors' own workflow: To remove PCR and sequencing errors, closely related sequences were merged with a nearest neighbor algorithm. The study used only tumor samples in which more than 100 unique TCRs were identified. To estimate TIL fraction, the T cell count derived from reads and spike-in coverage was divided by the number of input cells, assuming 6.4 pg DNA per diploid cell. TCR overlap was defined as the percentage of unique tumor TCR beta sequences that were also found in the peripheral blood of the same patient. In its TCRdb copy, this immuneACCESS table keeps in-frame sequences only and misses some clones. Where compared with another copy, unresolved V genes explain less than half of these, and the others have no known cause. V, J and clone size are taken as reported in that table, and D and trimming were inferred from the DNA itself. This sample is represented by about 2,600 clones; 65% to 90% of them were singletons. The ten most abundant clones make up 10% of the sample.

This clone has just a few counts. Its target antigen remains unknown. Base qualities are not recorded, but no much larger clone differs from it by a single base. Overall study results and their limits: After dendritic cell vaccination, a higher estimated pretreatment TIL content predicted longer time to progression and longer overall survival. No direct relationship between TCR clonality and survival was found, suggesting a diverse polyclonal response may matter. The cohort was small and heterogeneous, few patients had complete blood and tumor sets, and even fewer had initial-recurrent tumor pairs. The three-group TCR overlap response model was described as speculative and requiring prospective validation.

The starting material was tumor tissue, obtained after dendritic cell vaccination. Recombination joined TRBV30 with TRBJ1-2; the junction holds 9 bases that match TRBD1. This sequence originates from a human donor with glioblastoma. The DNA sequence is TGTGCCTCCCGACGACAGGGGGGTAACTATGGCTACACCTTC. The resulting protein is CASRRQGGNYGYTF.